This note documents a single T cell receptor (beta chain) sequence. The sample originates from a study of shared clonotypes between healthy human individuals. V was clipped by 8 bases and J by 2 bases; unmatched bases: 4. This CDR3 has 13 residues. In germline, CDR1 is ENHRY, CDR2 SYGVKD. Sequencing was performed with immunoSEQ multiplex PCR; in TCRdb, only in-frame clones are kept and a portion is missing. The sample records more than 2 million clones, roughly 96% being singletons. The sequenced sample was naive CD4+ T cells sorted from blood. The sample's subset: CD45RA+ positively selected. This rearrangement joins TRBV10-3 to TRBJ2-7, with 9 bases lining up with TRBD1. The receptor was isolated from a man in his late teens or twenties in good health. The CDR3 loop reads CAISQGAPYEQYF. For the CDR3, the DNA is TGTGCCATCTCACAGGGGGCACCCTACGAGCAGTACTTC.